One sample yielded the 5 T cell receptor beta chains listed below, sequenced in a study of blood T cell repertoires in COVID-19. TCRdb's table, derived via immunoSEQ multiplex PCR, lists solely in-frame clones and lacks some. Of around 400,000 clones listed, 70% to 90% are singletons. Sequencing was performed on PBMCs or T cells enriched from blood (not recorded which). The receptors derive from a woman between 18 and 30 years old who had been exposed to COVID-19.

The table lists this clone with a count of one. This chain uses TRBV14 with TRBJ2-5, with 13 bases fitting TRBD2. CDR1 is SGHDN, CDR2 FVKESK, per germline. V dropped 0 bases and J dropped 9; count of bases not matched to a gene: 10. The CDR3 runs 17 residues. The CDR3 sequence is CASSQDRLAGGSAAQYF. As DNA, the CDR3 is TGTGCCAGCAGCCAAGATCGACTAGCGGGGGGTTCGGCGGCCCAGTACTTC.

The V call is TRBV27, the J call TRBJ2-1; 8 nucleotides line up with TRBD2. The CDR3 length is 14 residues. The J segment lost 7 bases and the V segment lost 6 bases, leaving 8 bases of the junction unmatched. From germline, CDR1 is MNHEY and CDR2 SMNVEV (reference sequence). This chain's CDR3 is CASSRAGVRNEQFF. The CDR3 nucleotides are TGTGCCAGCAGCCGAGCGGGAGTAAGGAATGAGCAGTTCTTC.

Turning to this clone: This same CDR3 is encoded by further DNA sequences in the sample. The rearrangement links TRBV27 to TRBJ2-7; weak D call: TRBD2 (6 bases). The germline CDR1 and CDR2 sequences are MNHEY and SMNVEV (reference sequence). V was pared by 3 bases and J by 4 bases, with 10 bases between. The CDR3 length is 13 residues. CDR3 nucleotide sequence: TGTGCCAGCAGTTTGGGACTGGCTTACGAGCAGTACTTC. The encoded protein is CASSLGLAYEQYF.

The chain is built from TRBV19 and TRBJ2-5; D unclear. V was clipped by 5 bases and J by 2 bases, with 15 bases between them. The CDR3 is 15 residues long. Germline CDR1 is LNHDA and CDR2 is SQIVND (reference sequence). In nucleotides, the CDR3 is TGTGCCAGTAGTTCTGGCAGGATGACACAAGAGACCCAGTACTTC. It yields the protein CASSSGRMTQETQYF.

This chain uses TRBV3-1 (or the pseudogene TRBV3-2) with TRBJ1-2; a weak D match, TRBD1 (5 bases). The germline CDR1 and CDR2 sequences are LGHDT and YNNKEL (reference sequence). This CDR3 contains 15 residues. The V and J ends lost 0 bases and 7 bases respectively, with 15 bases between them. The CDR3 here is CASSQDNVGGGGYTF. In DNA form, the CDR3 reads TGTGCCAGCAGCCAAGATAATGTGGGGGGAGGTGGCTACACCTTC.